These 2 T cell receptor beta chains were all obtained from the same sample, sequenced in a study of graft-versus-host responses after intestinal transplantation. Processing of graft tissue released intraepithelial and lamina propria lymphocytes. The table came from immunoSEQ multiplex PCR; TCRdb's copy has only in-frame clones and leaves some out. Of 60,000 to 70,000 clones in the sample, 75% to 90% were seen once. The material sequenced was ileum tissue, taken 350 to 400 days after transplant. The origin of the receptors is a human patient who received an intestinal transplant, so some T cells may come from the graft donor.

This CDR3 is CASSPPALGDYGYTF. The CDR3 DNA reads TGTGCCAGCAGTCCACCCGCCCTTGGTGACTATGGCTACACCTTC. The chain recombines TRBV28 with TRBJ1-2; D remains unclear. The CDR3 is 15 amino acids. Trimming removed 5 bases from V and 3 bases from J, with 16 bases in between. Per germline, CDR1 MDHEN and CDR2 SYDVKM.

J is TRBJ2-5 and V is TRBV15, with D possibly matching TRBD1 (6 bases). CDR3 length equals 16 residues. Trimming pared 3 bases from V and 1 base from J, leaving 15 bases between. The germline V gene has CDR1 LNHNV and CDR2 YYDKDF (reference sequence). The CDR3 spells CATSSAHRVSQETQYF. CDR3 sequence (DNA): TGTGCCACCAGCAGTGCGCACAGGGTTTCCCAAGAGACCCAGTACTTC. The whole variable domain, filled in from reference TRBV15 and TRBJ2-5, reads DAMVIQNPRYQVTQFGKPVTLSCSQTLNHNVMYWYQQKSSQAPKLLFHYYDKDFNNEADTPDNFQSRRPNTSFCFLDIRSPGLGDTAMYLCATSSAHRVSQETQYFGPGTRLLVL.